A selection of T cell receptor beta chains follows, all from one sample in a study of control samples from healthy donors and cancer patients. The protocol was immunoSEQ multiplex PCR, while the TCRdb copy is restricted to in-frame clones and leaves out a portion. The sample carries 70,000 to 100,000 clones, around nine tenths recorded once. The sample taken for sequencing was blood. These receptors were obtained from a woman aged 55-70 years in good health. The CDR3 runs from the conserved cysteine through the conserved F or W. The D gene is left open where the match is weak. Rows may omit the clone size; those that give it use once, few, many or a size class.

D gene: .; clone size: .; J gene: TRBJ2-3; V gene: TRBV24-1; CDR3 DNA: TGTGCCACCAGTGATCCCATTAGCACAGATACGCAGTATTTT; CDR3 protein: CATSDPISTDTQYF
D gene: .; clone size: .; J gene: TRBJ2-7; V gene: TRBV7-2; CDR3 DNA: TGTGCCAGCAGCTTAGAACCCCGGACAGAGCAGTACTTC; CDR3 protein: CASSLEPRTEQYF
D gene: .; clone size: .; J gene: TRBJ1-3; V gene: TRBV27; CDR3 DNA: TGTGCCAGCAGTTTATCGATGGGCAGAAACTCTGGAAACACCATATATTTT; CDR3 protein: CASSLSMGRNSGNTIYF
D gene: .; clone size: once; J gene: TRBJ2-7; V gene: TRBV6-6; CDR3 DNA: TGTGCCAGCAGTGAAATGGACGAGCAGTACTTC; CDR3 protein: CASSEMDEQYF
D gene: .; clone size: .; J gene: TRBJ2-3; V gene: TRBV15; CDR3 DNA: TGTGCCACCAGCAGAGGAGGGGGGGTCACAGATACGCAGTATTTT; CDR3 protein: CATSRGGGVTDTQYF
D gene: .; clone size: .; J gene: TRBJ1-6; V gene: TRBV19; CDR3 DNA: TGTGCCAGTAGTATAGATAGGAGACAGGAGAACTCCTATAATTCACCCCTCCACTTT; CDR3 protein: CASSIDRRQENSYNSPLHF
D gene: .; clone size: once; J gene: TRBJ2-1; V gene: TRBV5-1; CDR3 DNA: TGCGCCAGCAGCTTGGACTCCGGAGACTACAATGAGCAGTTCTTC; CDR3 protein: CASSLDSGDYNEQFF
D gene: .; clone size: .; J gene: TRBJ1-6; V gene: TRBV2; CDR3 DNA: TGTGCCAGCAAGGGGGGAGGGGGTAATTCACCCCTCCACTTT; CDR3 protein: CASKGGGGNSPLHF
D gene: .; clone size: .; J gene: TRBJ2-5; V gene: TRBV24-1; CDR3 DNA: TGTGCCACCAGTGACGGACTTACCCAAGAGACCCAGTACTTC; CDR3 protein: CATSDGLTQETQYF
D gene: .; clone size: .; J gene: TRBJ2-5; V gene: TRBV5-1; CDR3 DNA: TGCGCCAGCAGCTTGGAGGGCGCAGGGGCCGAAGAGACCCAGTACTTC; CDR3 protein: CASSLEGAGAEETQYF
D gene: .; clone size: .; J gene: TRBJ2-3; V gene: TRBV5-1; CDR3 DNA: TGCGCCAGTATTGGGAGCGGGGATACGCAGTATTTT; CDR3 protein: CASIGSGDTQYF
D gene: TRBD2; clone size: .; J gene: TRBJ2-3; V gene: TRBV9; CDR3 DNA: TGTGCCAGCAGCGTAGCTAGCGGGATACTAGCAGATACGCAGTATTTT; CDR3 protein: CASSVASGILADTQYF
D gene: .; clone size: few; J gene: TRBJ2-2; V gene: TRBV19; CDR3 DNA: TGTGCCAGTAGCTCTGGGGTCGGGGAGCTGTTTTTT; CDR3 protein: CASSSGVGELFF
D gene: .; clone size: .; J gene: TRBJ2-7; V gene: TRBV7-2; CDR3 DNA: TGTGCCAGCAGCTTAGGCAGGGGCTACGAGCAGTACTTC; CDR3 protein: CASSLGRGYEQYF
D gene: .; clone size: .; J gene: TRBJ1-2; V gene: TRBV27; CDR3 DNA: TGTGCCAGCAGTCCCCCGGGGGCAGCAGCATTCTATGGCTACACCTTC; CDR3 protein: CASSPPGAAAFYGYTF
D gene: .; clone size: .; J gene: TRBJ1-5; V gene: TRBV6-2/TRBV6-3; CDR3 DNA: TGTGCCAGCAGTTACCGACGGGGGGGGGCCCCCAATCAGCCCCAGCATTTT; CDR3 protein: CASSYRRGGAPNQPQHF
D gene: TRBD1; clone size: .; J gene: TRBJ1-1; V gene: TRBV7-9; CDR3 DNA: TGTGCCAGCAGGTCCACAGGGGGCGCGTTAGAGCAAGCTTTCTTT; CDR3 protein: CASRSTGGALEQAFF
D gene: TRBD1; clone size: .; J gene: TRBJ1-5; V gene: TRBV10-2; CDR3 DNA: TGCGCCAGCAGTCTGACAGGGTCGGGCAATCAGCCCCAGCATTTT; CDR3 protein: CASSLTGSGNQPQHF
D gene: .; clone size: .; J gene: TRBJ2-5; V gene: TRBV12-3/TRBV12-4; CDR3 DNA: TGTGCCAGTACCTACGAGGGGGAAGAGACCCAGTACTTC; CDR3 protein: CASTYEGEETQYF
D gene: .; clone size: few; J gene: TRBJ1-6; V gene: TRBV19; CDR3 DNA: TGTGCCAGTCAGGGGTATAATTCACCCCTCCACTTT; CDR3 protein: CASQGYNSPLHF
D gene: .; clone size: .; J gene: TRBJ1-3; V gene: TRBV6-1; CDR3 DNA: TGTGCCAGCAGTGAGACTCTACACCGGATTGGAAACACCATATATTTT; CDR3 protein: CASSETLHRIGNTIYF
D gene: TRBD2; clone size: .; J gene: TRBJ2-7; V gene: TRBV10-2; CDR3 DNA: TGCGCCAGCCTCCCAGGCGCTAGCGGGAGCCTCTCCTACGAGCAGTACTTC; CDR3 protein: CASLPGASGSLSYEQYF
D gene: TRBD1; clone size: .; J gene: TRBJ2-7; V gene: TRBV9; CDR3 DNA: TGTGCCAGCAGCGTAGAGGCCAGGGGGATGGACGAGCAGTACTTC; CDR3 protein: CASSVEARGMDEQYF
D gene: .; clone size: .; J gene: TRBJ1-2; V gene: TRBV2; CDR3 DNA: TGTGCCAGCAGTGAAAGGTCGGGGAACTATGGCTACACCTTC; CDR3 protein: CASSERSGNYGYTF
D gene: TRBD2; clone size: .; J gene: TRBJ2-1; V gene: TRBV9; CDR3 DNA: TGTGCCAGCAGCCGACTAGCGGGGGGGGCCAGGAATGAGCAGTTCTTC; CDR3 protein: CASSRLAGGARNEQFF
D gene: TRBD1; clone size: .; J gene: TRBJ2-1; V gene: TRBV6-5; CDR3 DNA: TGTGCCAGCAGCTGGGGGACAGGGCTCCAAAAGCAGTTCTTC; CDR3 protein: CASSWGTGLQKQFF
D gene: .; clone size: .; J gene: TRBJ2-2; V gene: TRBV21-1; CDR3 DNA: TGTGCCAGCAGCAAAGGGAACAGGGCGGCCACCGGGGAGCTGTTTTTT; CDR3 protein: CASSKGNRAATGELFF
D gene: TRBD2; clone size: once; J gene: TRBJ2-5; V gene: TRBV2; CDR3 DNA: TGTGCCAGCAGTGAAGGACTAGCGTCAGAGACCCAGTACTTC; CDR3 protein: CASSEGLASETQYF
D gene: TRBD2; clone size: .; J gene: TRBJ2-5; V gene: TRBV3-1/TRBV3-2; CDR3 DNA: TGTGCCAGCAGCCTTACTAGCGGGGGGGCGGAGACCCAGTACTTC; CDR3 protein: CASSLTSGGAETQYF
D gene: .; clone size: .; J gene: TRBJ1-1; V gene: TRBV20-1; CDR3 DNA: TGCAGTGCTAGTCCCGACAGGCACGAAGCTTTCTTT; CDR3 protein: CSASPDRHEAFF
D gene: .; clone size: .; J gene: TRBJ2-5; V gene: TRBV12-3/TRBV12-4; CDR3 DNA: TGTGCCAGCAGTTTTTGGCAAGAGACCCAGTACTTC; CDR3 protein: CASSFWQETQYF
D gene: .; clone size: .; J gene: TRBJ1-2; V gene: TRBV29-1; CDR3 DNA: TGCAGCGTTGTCTCGGATAGATGGGAGTCAGAGAACTATGGCTACACCTTC; CDR3 protein: CSVVSDRWESENYGYTF
D gene: .; clone size: .; J gene: TRBJ1-4; V gene: TRBV25-1; CDR3 DNA: TGTGCCAGCTGCTGGACACGGGGAGATGAAAAACTGTTTTTT; CDR3 protein: CASCWTRGDEKLFF
D gene: .; clone size: .; J gene: TRBJ1-2; V gene: TRBV4-2; CDR3 DNA: TGTGCCAGCAGCCAAGACGTCGACAGGTCGTATGGCTACACCTTC; CDR3 protein: CASSQDVDRSYGYTF
D gene: .; clone size: .; J gene: TRBJ1-4; V gene: TRBV7-9; CDR3 DNA: TGTGCCAGCAGCTTAGGGGTCGACGGTGAAAAACTGTTTTTT; CDR3 protein: CASSLGVDGEKLFF
D gene: TRBD2; clone size: .; J gene: TRBJ2-3; V gene: TRBV6-4; CDR3 DNA: TGTGCCAGCAGTAGCGGGAGGATCACAGATACGCAGTATTTT; CDR3 protein: CASSSGRITDTQYF
D gene: TRBD1; clone size: .; J gene: TRBJ1-6; V gene: TRBV27; CDR3 DNA: TGTGCCAGCAGTAACCCCCTAGGACAGGGAGGTTCACCCCTCCACTTT; CDR3 protein: CASSNPLGQGGSPLHF
D gene: .; clone size: .; J gene: TRBJ2-7; V gene: TRBV11-3; CDR3 DNA: TGTGCCAGCAGCCGTGGGCCTTTTATCTCCTACGAGCAGTACTTC; CDR3 protein: CASSRGPFISYEQYF
D gene: .; clone size: .; J gene: TRBJ1-5; V gene: TRBV10-3; CDR3 DNA: TGTGCCATCAGTGGTCGGGACACTAATCAGCCCCAGCATTTT; CDR3 protein: CAISGRDTNQPQHF
D gene: .; clone size: .; J gene: TRBJ1-3; V gene: TRBV9; CDR3 DNA: TGTGCCAGCAGCGTAGAGGGGCACAGCCAATTCACCCAAGGAAACACCATATATTTT; CDR3 protein: CASSVEGHSQFTQGNTIYF
D gene: TRBD1; clone size: .; J gene: TRBJ1-6; V gene: TRBV7-9; CDR3 DNA: TGTGCCAGCAGCACCGGGGGACAGGGCAATTCACCCCTCCACTTT; CDR3 protein: CASSTGGQGNSPLHF
D gene: TRBD1; clone size: .; J gene: TRBJ1-5; V gene: TRBV4-1; CDR3 DNA: TGCGCCAGCAGTTACGCAAACCCGGGACAGACTTCGAACAATCAGCCCCAGCATTTT; CDR3 protein: CASSYANPGQTSNNQPQHF
D gene: .; clone size: .; J gene: TRBJ1-1; V gene: TRBV7-2; CDR3 DNA: TGTGCCAGCTCTGGAGGCTGGGGGATGAACACTGAAGCTTTCTTT; CDR3 protein: CASSGGWGMNTEAFF
D gene: .; clone size: .; J gene: TRBJ1-2; V gene: TRBV18; CDR3 DNA: TGTGCCAGCTCACCAACTGCTGAGGGGCGCTATGGCTACACCTTC; CDR3 protein: CASSPTAEGRYGYTF
D gene: TRBD2; clone size: once; J gene: TRBJ2-7; V gene: TRBV10-3; CDR3 DNA: TGTGCCACCTGGGCGGGAGGCTTCGGCGAGCAGTACTTC; CDR3 protein: CATWAGGFGEQYF
D gene: TRBD1; clone size: .; J gene: TRBJ1-2; V gene: TRBV2; CDR3 DNA: TGTGCCAGCAGTCAACAGGGGAACTATGGCTACACCTTC; CDR3 protein: CASSQQGNYGYTF
D gene: .; clone size: .; J gene: TRBJ1-1; V gene: TRBV6-1; CDR3 DNA: TGTGCCAGCAGTGAAGCCCCCGCTGGGACTGAAGCTTTCTTT; CDR3 protein: CASSEAPAGTEAFF
D gene: .; clone size: .; J gene: TRBJ1-1; V gene: TRBV27; CDR3 DNA: TGTGCCAGCAGTCTGGTGTGGGAGGCTGAAGCTTTCTTT; CDR3 protein: CASSLVWEAEAFF